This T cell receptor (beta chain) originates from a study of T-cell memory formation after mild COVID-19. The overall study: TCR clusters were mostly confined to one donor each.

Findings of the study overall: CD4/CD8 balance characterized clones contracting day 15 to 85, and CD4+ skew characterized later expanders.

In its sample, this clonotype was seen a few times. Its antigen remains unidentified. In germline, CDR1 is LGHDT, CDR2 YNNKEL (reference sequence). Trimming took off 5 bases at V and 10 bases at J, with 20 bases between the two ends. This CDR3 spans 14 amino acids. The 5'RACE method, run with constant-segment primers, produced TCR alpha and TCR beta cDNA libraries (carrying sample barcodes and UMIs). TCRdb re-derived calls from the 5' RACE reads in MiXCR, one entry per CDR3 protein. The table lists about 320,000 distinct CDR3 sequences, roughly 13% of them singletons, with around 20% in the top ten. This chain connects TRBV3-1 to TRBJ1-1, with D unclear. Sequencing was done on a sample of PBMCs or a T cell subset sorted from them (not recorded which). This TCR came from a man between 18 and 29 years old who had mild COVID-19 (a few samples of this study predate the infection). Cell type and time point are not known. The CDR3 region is CASSDAPGVPRAFF. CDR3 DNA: TGTGCCAGCAGCGATGCCCCCGGAGTCCCGAGAGCTTTCTTT. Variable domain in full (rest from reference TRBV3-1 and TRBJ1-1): DTAVSQTPKYLVTQMGNDKSIKCEQNLGHDTMYWYKQDSKKFLKIMFSYNNKELIINETVPNRFSPKSPDKAHLNLHINSLELGDSAVYFCASSDAPGVPRAFFGQGTRLTVV.